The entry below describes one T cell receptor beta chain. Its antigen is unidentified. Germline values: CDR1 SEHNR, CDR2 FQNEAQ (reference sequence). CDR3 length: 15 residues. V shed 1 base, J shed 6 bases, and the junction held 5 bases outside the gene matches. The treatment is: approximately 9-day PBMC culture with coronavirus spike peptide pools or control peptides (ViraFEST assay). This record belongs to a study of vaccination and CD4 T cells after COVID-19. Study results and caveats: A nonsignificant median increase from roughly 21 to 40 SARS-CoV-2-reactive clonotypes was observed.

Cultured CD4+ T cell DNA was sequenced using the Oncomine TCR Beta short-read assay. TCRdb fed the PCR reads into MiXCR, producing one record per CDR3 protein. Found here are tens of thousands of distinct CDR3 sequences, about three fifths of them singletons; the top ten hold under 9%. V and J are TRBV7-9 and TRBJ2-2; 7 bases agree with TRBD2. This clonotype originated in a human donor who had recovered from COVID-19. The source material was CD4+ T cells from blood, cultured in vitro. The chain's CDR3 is CASSLGGSISGELFF. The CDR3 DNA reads TGTGCCAGCAGCTTAGGCGGGAGTATCTCCGGGGAGCTGTTTTTT.